The 24 T cell receptor beta chains presented below share a single source sample, sequenced in a study of memory CD4+ T cells and cytomegalovirus serostatus. This table comes from immunoSEQ multiplex PCR, and its TCRdb copy is limited to in-frame clones, with some not included. The sample has about 64,000 clones, 60% to 80% seen once; the top ten hold 0.88%. The sort gate was single viable CD3+CD4+CD8-CD45RO+ cells for memory CD4+ T cells. The sequencing sample was made of memory CD4+ T cells from blood. These receptors came from an adult in good health and CMV-seronegative.

The chain has TRBV30 and TRBJ1-4, with D possibly TRBD1 on 6 matching bases. Germline lookup yields CDR1 GTSNPN and CDR2 SVGIG (reference sequence). The CDR3 is 14 amino acids. Trimming stripped 2 bases from V and 10 bases from J, with 17 bases between. This CDR3 is CAWSQQGGSVKLFF. CDR3 sequence (DNA): TGTGCCTGGAGTCAACAGGGTGGTTCTGTAAAACTGTTTTTT.

The chain carries TRBV5-1 and TRBJ2-2; D is possibly TRBD1 or TRBD2 (6 bases each). The germline gives CDR1 SGHRS, CDR2 YFSETQ. The ends were cut back, 5 bases at V and 7 bases at J, with 15 bases in the middle. The CDR3 consists of 14 residues. The CDR3 DNA sequence: TGCGCCAGCAGGGGTGACGGGGGCGACGGGGAGCTGTTTTTT. Its translation is CASRGDGGDGELFF.

The chain joins TRBV30 to TRBJ1-1; the D gene is possibly TRBD1 (5 bases). The V and J ends lost 4 bases and 2 bases respectively, with 8 bases between them. Germline CDR1 is GTSNPN and CDR2 is SVGIG (reference sequence). This CDR3 contains 12 residues. The CDR3 DNA sequence: TGTGCCTGGAAGCGGGGCAACACTGAAGCTTTCTTT. The encoded protein is CAWKRGNTEAFF.

V is TRBV7-9 and J is TRBJ2-3; 10 bases are shared with TRBD2. From germline, CDR1 is SEHNR and CDR2 FQNEAQ (reference sequence). V was clipped by 8 bases and J by 5 bases; unmatched bases: 19. The CDR3 sequence is 18 residues long. CDR3: CASYPGLSGGRTGDTQYF. The CDR3 DNA follows: TGTGCCAGCTATCCCGGACTTAGCGGGGGGAGAACGGGAGATACGCAGTATTTT.

The chain is built from TRBV19 and TRBJ1-4; no firm D call. The CDR3 runs to 13 residues. V gave up 0 bases and J gave up 14 bases, with 13 bases separating them. Germline V gene data show CDR1 as LNHDA and CDR2 as SQIVND (reference sequence). The CDR3, as DNA: TGTGCCAGTAGTATAGAATTAAGAGCCCTTCTGTTTTTT. It encodes CASSIELRALLFF.

The CDR3 nucleotides read TGTGCCAGCCACCTTCCTGCGCAGAACACCGGGGAGCTGTTTTTT. It specifies CASHLPAQNTGELFF. This sequence joins TRBV5-4 and TRBJ2-2; the D is unclear. The V gene's germline CDR1 is SGHNT and CDR2 YYREEE (reference sequence). V shed 7 bases and J shed 1 base, with 14 bases lying between them. CDR3 length equals 15 residues.

In its sample, this clone was seen a few times. The chain recombines TRBV19 with TRBJ1-1; D might be TRBD1 (6 bases). Trimming pared 1 base from V and 1 base from J, leaving 10 bases between. The CDR3 runs to 15 residues. The germline CDR1 and CDR2 sequences are LNHDA and SQIVND (reference sequence). CDR3 sequence: CASSIAGGRNTEAFF. As DNA, the CDR3 is TGTGCCAGTAGTATAGCTGGGGGCAGGAACACTGAAGCTTTCTTT.

This clone was seen once. This chain joins TRBV11-2 and TRBJ2-5; D assignment may be TRBD1 or TRBD2 (6 bases each). Germline lookup yields CDR1 SGHAT and CDR2 FQNNGV. V was pared by 5 bases and J by 5 bases, with 15 bases between. The CDR3 covers 14 residues. The CDR3 reads CASSPVRGPETQYF. Written as DNA, the CDR3 is TGTGCCAGCAGCCCCGTTCGGGGGCCGGAGACCCAGTACTTC. The variable domain in full, completed from reference TRBV11-2 and TRBJ2-5, reads EAGVAQSPRYKIIEKRQSVAFWCNPISGHATLYWYQQILGQGPKLLIQFQNNGVVDDSQLPKDRFSAERLKGVDSTLKIQPAKLEDSAVYLCASSPVRGPETQYFGPGTRLLVL.

This clone appeared a few times. This sequence joins TRBV5-1 and TRBJ1-2; D might be TRBD1 (6 bases). The CDR3 has 13 residues. V dropped 6 bases and J dropped 7 bases, with 16 bases sitting between them. Germline lookup yields CDR1 SGHRS and CDR2 YFSETQ. In DNA form, the CDR3 reads TGCGCCAGCACCCCCACAGGGAGCAGTGGCTACACCTTC. Its translation is CASTPTGSSGYTF.

CDR3 in amino acids: CASSPGNQEKLFF. The CDR3 DNA sequence: TGTGCCAGCTCACCAGGGAATCAGGAAAAACTGTTTTTT. The rearrangement links TRBV18 to TRBJ1-4; D gene ambiguous. The CDR3 is 13 residues long. Trimming removed 2 bases from V and 8 bases from J, with 9 bases in between. CDR1 is KGHSH and CDR2 is LQKENI in the germline V gene.

The chain uses TRBV5-6 and TRBJ2-1, with no clear D. Germline CDR1 and CDR2: SGHDT and YYEEEE. The CDR3 totals 15 residues. Trimming pared 4 bases from V and 5 bases from J, leaving 16 bases between. The CDR3, as DNA: TGTGCCAGCAGCCACCCTAAGGCCTGGAACAATGAGCAGTTCTTC. Translated: CASSHPKAWNNEQFF.

Written as DNA, the CDR3 is TGTGCCAGCAGCTTACAGAATTATAATTCACCCCTCCACTTT. This codes for CASSLQNYNSPLHF. V usage is TRBV7-8 and J usage is TRBJ1-6, with unresolved D. The CDR3 runs 14 residues. Trimming removed 2 bases from V and 4 bases from J, with 6 bases in between. The germline V gene has CDR1 SGHVS and CDR2 FQNEAQ.

This clone was observed a handful of times. The chain has TRBV18 and TRBJ1-1; D is possibly TRBD1 (6 bases). V dropped 2 bases and J dropped 1 base, with 14 bases sitting between them. Germline CDR1 KGHSH, CDR2 LQKENI. This CDR3 has 16 residues. DNA for the CDR3: TGTGCCAGCTCACCAGCGTCAAAGGGGGGGAACACTGAAGCTTTCTTT. This sequence encodes CASSPASKGGNTEAFF.

This sequence joins TRBV13 and TRBJ1-1, with D perhaps TRBD1 (6 bases). V was cut by 3 bases and J by 6 bases, with 20 bases left in between. The CDR3 is made up of 16 amino acids. Germline V CDR1 and CDR2: PRHDT, FYEKMQ (reference sequence). Here the CDR3 reads CASSFKGVSGMAEAFF. The CDR3 DNA reads as TGTGCCAGCAGCTTTAAGGGGGTATCGGGAATGGCTGAAGCTTTCTTT. Full variable domain (rest looked up from reference TRBV13 and TRBJ1-1): AAGVIQSPRHLIKEKRETATLKCYPIPRHDTVYWYQQGPGQDPQFLISFYEKMQSDKGSIPDRFSAQQFSDYHSELNMSSLELGDSALYFCASSFKGVSGMAEAFFGQGTRLTVV.

The chain links TRBV2 to TRBJ2-5; 8 positions match TRBD2. V dropped 4 bases and J dropped 1; count of bases not matched to a gene: 8. The CDR3 loop spans 16 amino acids. CDR1 and CDR2 from the germline V gene are SNHLY and FYNNEI. The CDR3, as DNA: TGTGCCAGCAGTGCCCCTGCGGGGACTAGCCAAGAGACCCAGTACTTC. Protein sequence: CASSAPAGTSQETQYF.

By share of the sample, this clone is medium-sized. The chain links TRBV6-5 to TRBJ2-7; D might be TRBD1 (6 bases). The CDR3 extends over 15 amino acids. Trimming took off 2 bases at V and 0 bases at J, with 11 bases between the two ends. Germline V gene sequence: CDR1 MNHEY, CDR2 SVGAGI. The CDR3 loop is CASSYSGRGSYEQYF. The CDR3 bases are TGTGCCAGCAGTTACAGTGGCAGGGGCTCCTACGAGCAGTACTTC.

This rearrangement joins TRBV7-9 to TRBJ1-2; 9 bases agree with TRBD1. The J segment lost 6 bases and the V segment lost 4 bases, leaving 6 bases of the junction unmatched. The CDR3 covers 14 residues. Germline CDR1 and CDR2: SEHNR and FQNEAQ (reference sequence). The CDR3 is CASSSPGQGNGYTF. The CDR3 DNA is TGTGCCAGCAGCTCCCCGGGACAGGGTAATGGCTACACCTTC.

Written as DNA, the CDR3 is TGTGCCAGTAGCTACCGGGACCCAGCAAAAAACATTCAGTACTTC. It is translated as CASSYRDPAKNIQYF. The chain is built from TRBV19 and TRBJ2-4, with D possibly called TRBD1 or TRBD2 (5 bases each). From germline, CDR1 is LNHDA and CDR2 SQIVND (reference sequence). V lost 6 bases and J lost 4, with 16 bases in between. The CDR3 has 15 residues.

The gene calls are TRBV10-3 and TRBJ1-2; D remains unclear. Germline CDR1 ENHRY, CDR2 SYGVKD. V lost 2 bases and J lost 9, with 13 bases in between. This CDR3 is built from 13 residues. CDR3 residues: CAISEPARRSYTF. DNA of the CDR3: TGTGCCATCAGTGAGCCTGCGAGACGTAGCTACACCTTC.

This chain connects TRBV5-4 to TRBJ1-4; D is possibly TRBD1 (6 bases). Germline V gene data show CDR1 as SGHNT and CDR2 as YYREEE (reference sequence). This CDR3 is 17 amino acids long. Trimming cost V 4 bases and J 0 bases, with 16 bases left between them. The CDR3 loop is CASSGTGRGSTNEKLFF. The CDR3 DNA reads as TGTGCCAGCAGCGGCACAGGGAGAGGTTCAACTAATGAAAAACTGTTTTTT.

V is TRBV7-2 and J is TRBJ1-5; 7 bases are shared with TRBD1. Germline CDR1 SGHTA, CDR2 FQGNSA. The CDR3 length is 14 residues. V dropped 6 bases and J dropped 3; count of bases not matched to a gene: 5. CDR3 loop: CASSQQGINQPQHF. The CDR3 DNA follows: TGTGCCAGCAGTCAACAGGGGATCAATCAGCCCCAGCATTTT.

This rearrangement joins TRBV5-4 to TRBJ1-4, with TRBD1 identical over 8 bases. The CDR3 spans 15 residues. Germline V gene data show CDR1 as SGHNT and CDR2 as YYREEE (reference sequence). V shed 4 bases and J 4 bases; nucleotides not matched to a gene: 6. CDR3: CASSIGQGGNEKLFF. As DNA, the CDR3 is TGTGCCAGCAGCATCGGACAGGGCGGTAATGAAAAACTGTTTTTT.

This clone was counted only a few times. The chain employs TRBV18 and TRBJ1-3, with no clear D. CDR1 and CDR2 (germline): KGHSH, LQKENI. This CDR3 comprises 17 residues. Deletions cut 2 bases from V and 0 bases from J, with 14 bases between. The CDR3 sequence is CASSPATGSYSGNTIYF. The CDR3 region has the DNA TGTGCCAGCTCACCAGCAACCGGGTCGTACTCTGGAAACACCATATATTTT.

The V call is TRBV19, the J call TRBJ2-7; 11 bases are a match to TRBD1. CDR3 length: 15 residues. Looked up from germline, CDR1 is LNHDA and CDR2 is SQIVND (reference sequence). After removal of 4 bases from V and 3 bases from J, the junction contained 5 bases not matched to a gene. This chain's CDR3 is CASSTAGTGGYEQYF. DNA for the CDR3: TGTGCCAGTAGTACAGCCGGGACAGGGGGCTACGAGCAGTACTTC.